A single sample gave rise to the 14 T cell receptor beta chains below, sequenced in a study of cytomegalovirus exposure and HLA in healthy donors. The data were produced by immunoSEQ multiplex PCR, yet TCRdb's version contains in-frame clones alone and is incomplete. The sample lists roughly 300,000 clones; 86% were seen once. The material sequenced was PBMCs. Receptors originate from a woman aged 18-35 years in good health and CMV-seronegative.

The rearrangement links TRBV27 to TRBJ1-5; TRBD1 matches at 7 bases. CDR1 is MNHEY, CDR2 SMNVEV, per germline (reference sequence). This CDR3 spans 16 amino acids. V lost 3 bases to trimming and J lost 4 bases; unmatched junction nucleotides: 9. The CDR3 nucleotides read TGTGCCAGCAGTTTTGGGGGGACAGCTTTTAATCAGCCCCAGCATTTT. Protein sequence: CASSFGGTAFNQPQHF.

The chain joins TRBV19 to TRBJ1-1, with 7 nucleotides matching TRBD1. This CDR3 comprises 18 residues. Germline V gene sequence: CDR1 LNHDA, CDR2 SQIVND (reference sequence). V shed 4 bases, J shed 0 bases, and the junction held 14 bases outside the gene matches. CDR3 nucleotide sequence: TGTGCCAGTAGTACTGGGACAGCACATGTAAAACTGAACACTGAAGCTTTCTTT. This gives the protein CASSTGTAHVKLNTEAFF.

The gene calls are TRBV27 and TRBJ2-7, with 12 bases identical to TRBD1. Germline V gene lookup returns CDR1 MNHEY and CDR2 SMNVEV (reference sequence). Trimming removed 3 bases from V and 6 bases from J; junction bases left unmatched: 6. The CDR3 has 15 amino acids. The DNA of the CDR3 is TGTGCCAGCAGTTTGGAGGGACAGGGGGCAATCGAGCAGTACTTC. Translated, it gives CASSLEGQGAIEQYF.

This chain uses TRBV25-1 with TRBJ2-1, with 8 bases lining up with TRBD1. The CDR3 extends over 13 amino acids. CDR1 MGHDK and CDR2 SYGVNS come from the germline V gene. The chain's CDR3 is CAHGQGIYNEQFF. The CDR3, as DNA: TGTGCTCACGGACAGGGAATTTACAATGAGCAGTTCTTC.

This clone was seen once. The rearrangement joins TRBV6-6 to TRBJ2-5; the D is unclear. Between the trimmed V and J ends, which lost 6 bases and 1 base, there was a span of 3 bases. CDR1 is MNHNY and CDR2 is SVGAGI in the germline V gene (reference sequence). The CDR3 loop spans 11 amino acids. CDR3 nucleotide sequence: TGTGCCAGCAGCCTCCAAGAGACCCAGTACTTC. This encodes CASSLQETQYF.

This chain joins TRBV14 and TRBJ2-7; D is possibly TRBD2 (6 bases). The CDR3 is 17 amino acids. Germline V gene lookup returns CDR1 SGHDN and CDR2 FVKESK. Deletions cut 5 bases from V and 4 bases from J, with 24 bases between. CDR3 protein: CASSSLHWGVRSYEQYF. The CDR3 DNA reads TGTGCCAGCAGCAGCCTCCACTGGGGGGTGCGGTCGTACGAGCAGTACTTC.

V gene TRBV6-5 combines with J gene TRBJ2-1; 11 nucleotides line up with TRBD1. V shed 7 bases and J 9 bases; nucleotides not matched to a gene: 8. The germline V gene has CDR1 MNHEY and CDR2 SVGAGI. This CDR3 region has 14 residues. CDR3 protein: CASTPGQGVLEQFF. CDR3 coding DNA: TGTGCCAGCACCCCGGGACAGGGGGTTCTTGAGCAGTTCTTC.

CDR3 loop: CASSLRGTSETDTQYF. In nucleotides, the CDR3 is TGTGCCAGCAGCTTGAGAGGGACTAGCGAAACAGATACGCAGTATTTT. The genes are TRBV5-6 and TRBJ2-3; 10 bases match TRBD2. Germline V lookup: CDR1 SGHDT, CDR2 YYEEEE. CDR3 length: 16 residues. With V trimmed by 1 base and J by 3 bases, 5 bases remained unmatched.

The chain recombines TRBV9 with TRBJ2-7; 9 bases fit TRBD1. With V trimmed by 4 bases and J by 2 bases, 7 bases remained unmatched. CDR1 is SGDLS and CDR2 is YYNGEE in the germline V gene. The CDR3 loop spans 15 amino acids. The CDR3 DNA reads as TGTGCCAGCAGCCCCGGGACAGGGATCGCCTACGAGCAGTACTTC. Its protein is CASSPGTGIAYEQYF.

The chain links TRBV7-8 to TRBJ2-6; 9 nucleotides line up with TRBD1. CDR3 size: 16 residues. J was trimmed by 1 base and V by 6 bases; bases with no gene match: 4. Germline V gives CDR1 SGHVS, CDR2 FQNEAQ. The CDR3 reads CASSTGGGSGANVLTF. CDR3 nucleotides: TGTGCCAGCAGTACAGGGGGCGGGTCTGGGGCCAACGTCCTGACTTTC.

This rearrangement joins TRBV4-1 to TRBJ1-4; D is unresolved. Trimming took off 0 bases at V and 0 bases at J, with 5 bases between the two ends. CDR3 length: 15 residues. The germline V gene encodes CDR1 MGHRA and CDR2 YSYEKL. CDR3 coding DNA: TGCGCCAGCAGCCAAGAGGCCGCAACTAATGAAAAACTGTTTTTT. It translates to CASSQEAATNEKLFF.

V and J are TRBV6-4 and TRBJ2-7; possible D gene TRBD1, 5 bases. The germline CDR1 and CDR2 sequences are MRHNA and SNTAGT. V was pared by 10 bases and J by 2 bases, with 12 bases between. This CDR3 comprises 12 residues. This CDR3 reads CAIEGATYEQYF. The CDR3 coding sequence is TGTGCCATAGAAGGGGCGACCTACGAGCAGTACTTC.

The chain employs TRBV9 and TRBJ2-3; 7 bases are a match to TRBD1. CDR3 length: 16 amino acids. Germline values: CDR1 SGDLS, CDR2 YYNGEE. The V gene end was trimmed by 4 bases and the J gene end by 0 bases; junction bases not matched to a gene: 8. For the CDR3, the DNA is TGTGCCAGCAGCAGAAGACAGGGCCTTAGCACAGATACGCAGTATTTT. It encodes CASSRRQGLSTDTQYF.

This clone was picked up a small number of times. The genes are TRBV9 and TRBJ2-1; TRBD2 matches at 16 bases. Germline CDR1 is SGDLS and CDR2 is YYNGEE. V lost 3 bases, J lost 6 bases, and 6 bases stayed unmatched. There are 17 residues in the CDR3. CDR3 nucleotides: TGTGCCAGCAGCGCGGGTGGGACTAGCGGGAGGGCCAATGAGCAGTTCTTC. Translation: CASSAGGTSGRANEQFF.